The 30 T cell receptor beta chains below come from one sample, sequenced in a study of beta chain features in type 1 diabetes (dated by TCRdb to 2017 to 2018). The library was made by the immunoSEQ multiplex PCR assay. The High Capacity cDNA Reverse Transcription Kit was used to reverse transcribe all of the isolated RNA, meaning that expressed TCRB transcripts were what got sequenced. This immuneACCESS table, as held by TCRdb, lists in-frame sequences with V and J called but not all clones. Of the missing ones, under half trace to an unresolved V gene in checked studies; the others have no known cause. The sample data list 300,000 to 450,000 clones, and around an eighth of these were observed just once. Around 0.015% of the sample goes to the ten largest clones. Specimen: naive CD4+ T cells from blood. Interpreted using the paper, the cell subset or site label stands for: true naive CD4+ T cells. The origin of the receptors is a young man in good health.

The chain recombines TRBV5-4 with TRBJ2-7; tentatively, D is TRBD2 (5 bases). This CDR3 spans 15 amino acids. Looked up from germline, CDR1 is SGHNT and CDR2 is YYREEE (reference sequence). Trimming removed 0 bases from V and 9 bases from J, with 19 bases in between. DNA for the CDR3: TGTGCCAGCAGCTTGGCGGGAATATCTACGACTGGGCAGTACTTC. Residues: CASSLAGISTTGQYF.

This clone has just a few counts. This chain links TRBV27 with TRBJ2-7, with 10 bases that match TRBD2. V dropped 1 base and J dropped 5; count of bases not matched to a gene: 5. The germline CDR1 and CDR2 sequences are MNHEY and SMNVEV (reference sequence). The CDR3 has 15 amino acids. The CDR3 region has the DNA TGTGCCAGCAGTTTATTTCCTAGCGGGGGAGACGAGCAGTACTTC. It encodes CASSLFPSGGDEQYF.

The chain carries TRBV4-2 and TRBJ2-7; tentatively, D is TRBD2 (6 bases). The CDR3 is 14 amino acids. V was shortened by 4 bases and J by 2 bases, with 12 bases between the two germline ends. Germline CDR1 reads LGHNA; CDR2 reads YNFKEQ. The CDR3 DNA reads as TGTGCCAGCAGCCCGGGGGACGCTGCCTACGAGCAGTACTTC. It yields the protein CASSPGDAAYEQYF.

The rearrangement joins TRBV9 to TRBJ2-6, with TRBD2 matching 8 bases. J lost 1 base, V lost 4 bases, and 16 bases had no gene match. CDR3 size: 20 residues. Germline CDR1 reads SGDLS; CDR2 reads YYNGEE. CDR3 in DNA: TGTGCCAGCAGCCTAAGAGGCCTGGCGGGGGGAGCATCTGGGGCCAACGTCCTGACTTTC. It specifies CASSLRGLAGGASGANVLTF.

This clone was detected a few times. This chain uses TRBV7-9 with TRBJ2-5; D perhaps matches TRBD1 (5 bases). Germline V gene data show CDR1 as SEHNR and CDR2 as FQNEAQ (reference sequence). V lost 2 bases and J lost 2, with 15 bases in between. The CDR3 length is 16 residues. The CDR3 DNA reads as TGTGCCAGCAGCTTAATTTCAGGGTACTATCAAGAGACCCAGTACTTC. Amino acid sequence: CASSLISGYYQETQYF.

CDR3 region: CASSEEILQGTNEKLFF. CDR3 bases: TGTGCCAGCAGTGAGGAAATTTTGCAGGGAACTAATGAAAAACTGTTTTTT. The chain carries TRBV2 and TRBJ1-4; D might be TRBD1 (5 bases). Germline lookup yields CDR1 SNHLY and CDR2 FYNNEI. V was shortened by 3 bases and J by 1 base, with 15 bases between the two germline ends. The CDR3 consists of 17 residues.

The J gene is TRBJ2-7, the V gene TRBV4-3; 8 bases line up with TRBD1. From germline, CDR1 is LGHNA and CDR2 YSLEER. The ends lost 0 bases at V and 4 bases at J; junction bases unmatched: 11. This CDR3 contains 17 residues. The CDR3 loop is CASSQEAVGTGVYEQYF. CDR3 in DNA: TGCGCCAGCAGCCAAGAGGCGGTCGGGACAGGTGTGTACGAGCAGTACTTC.

The chain links TRBV5-4 to TRBJ2-6; tentatively, D is TRBD1 (6 bases). With 10 bases removed from V and 1 base from J, the gap between germline ends came to 18 bases. The CDR3 is 16 amino acids. The germline V gene encodes CDR1 SGHNT and CDR2 YYREEE (reference sequence). CDR3 residues: CAFRTGSVSGANVLTF. The CDR3 coding sequence is TGTGCCTTCCGCACAGGGAGTGTTTCTGGGGCCAACGTCCTGACTTTC.

V gene TRBV7-8 combines with J gene TRBJ2-7, with 9 bases that match TRBD1. Trimming removed 5 bases from V and 3 bases from J; junction bases left unmatched: 8. Germline V gene sequence: CDR1 SGHVS, CDR2 FQNEAQ. CDR3 length: 15 amino acids. The CDR3 coding sequence is TGTGCCAGCAGCGTTCCGGGACAGGGAATCTACGAGCAGTACTTC. This gives the protein CASSVPGQGIYEQYF.

V is TRBV30 and J is TRBJ2-7, with 9 positions matching TRBD1. The V gene end was trimmed by 4 bases and the J gene end by 2 bases; junction bases not matched to a gene: 6. Germline CDR1 GTSNPN, CDR2 SVGIG (reference sequence). This CDR3 has 14 residues. Here the CDR3 DNA reads TGTGCCTGGAACCCGGACAGGGGCCCCTACGAGCAGTACTTC. It yields the protein CAWNPDRGPYEQYF.

This clone was seen only once. The sample carries other DNA sequences with the same CDR3. The chain is built from TRBV5-1 and TRBJ1-2; D remains unclear. Trimming left V 4 bases short and J 4 bases short, with 8 bases between. This CDR3 contains 12 residues. Germline-derived CDR1 and CDR2 are SGHRS and YFSETQ. CDR3 protein: CASSPGGYGYTF. In nucleotides, the CDR3 is TGCGCCAGCAGCCCGGGTGGCTATGGCTACACCTTC.

This sequence joins TRBV28 and TRBJ2-2; D unresolved. This CDR3 is 13 amino acids long. V lost 2 bases and J 4 bases, leaving 5 bases between the germline ends. Germline V gene sequence: CDR1 MDHEN, CDR2 SYDVKM. CDR3 coding DNA: TGTGCCAGCAGTTTAGTCGGCACCGGGGAGCTGTTTTTT. Translated, it gives CASSLVGTGELFF.

The chain joins TRBV7-3 to TRBJ2-7; a weak D match, TRBD2 (6 bases). Germline V gives CDR1 SGHTA, CDR2 FQGTGA. The CDR3 extends over 16 amino acids. V was cut by 5 bases and J by 5 bases, with 22 bases left in between. CDR3 nucleotides: TGTGCCAGCAGCCCCTCCCACTTAGCGGTGGCCCACGAGCAGTACTTC. This encodes CASSPSHLAVAHEQYF.

This clone was counted a few times. The chain has TRBV15 and TRBJ2-5, with 10 bases lining up with TRBD1. After removal of 2 bases from V and 3 bases from J, the junction contained 3 bases not matched to a gene. The CDR3 totals 15 residues. Germline-derived CDR1 and CDR2 are LNHNV and YYDKDF (reference sequence). CDR3: CATSRLGQGEETQYF. As DNA, the CDR3 is TGTGCCACCAGCAGACTAGGACAGGGGGAAGAGACCCAGTACTTC. Full variable domain (outside the CDR3, taken from reference TRBV15 and TRBJ2-5): DAMVIQNPRYQVTQFGKPVTLSCSQTLNHNVMYWYQQKSSQAPKLLFHYYDKDFNNEADTPDNFQSRRPNTSFCFLDIRSPGLGDTAMYLCATSRLGQGEETQYFGPGTRLLVL.

Written as DNA, the CDR3 is TGTGCCAGCAGCCCCCGGAGGCGCGGGGGCGCAGATACGCAGTATTTT. It encodes CASSPRRRGGADTQYF. The rearrangement links TRBV11-1 to TRBJ2-3; tentative D call: TRBD2 (7 bases). Germline V CDR1 and CDR2: SGHAT, FQDESV (reference sequence). V was shortened by 5 bases and J by 4 bases, with 19 bases between the two germline ends. CDR3 length equals 16 residues.

CDR3 amino acids: CASSPGDRDQPQHF. CDR3 sequence (DNA): TGTGCCAGCAGCCCAGGGGACCGAGACCAGCCCCAGCATTTT. V is TRBV5-5 and J is TRBJ1-5; D perhaps matches TRBD1 (6 bases). CDR1 is SGHKS, CDR2 YYEKEE, per germline (reference sequence). The length of the CDR3 is 14 residues. Trimming removed 4 bases from V and 7 bases from J, with 15 bases in between.

This clone was picked up a small number of times. This sequence joins TRBV29-1 and TRBJ2-2; possible D gene TRBD2, 5 bases. This CDR3 has 16 residues. Trimming took off 0 bases at V and 4 bases at J, with 15 bases between the two ends. The germline CDR1 and CDR2 sequences are SQVTM and ANQGSEA. The CDR3 reads CSVEDLKGRGTGELFF. For the CDR3, the DNA is TGCAGCGTTGAAGATCTTAAGGGTCGGGGCACCGGGGAGCTGTTTTTT.

The chain links TRBV28 to TRBJ2-5, with 8 bases matching TRBD2. With V trimmed by 5 bases and J by 2 bases, 13 bases remained unmatched. Germline V gives CDR1 MDHEN, CDR2 SYDVKM. This CDR3 region has 17 residues. CDR3 DNA sequence: TGTGCCAGCAGTCCACTCACATGGGTAGCGGGACAAGAGACCCAGTACTTC. It translates to CASSPLTWVAGQETQYF.

J is TRBJ2-2 and V is TRBV7-3, with 7 bases aligning to TRBD1. The CDR3 is 14 amino acids. The germline gives CDR1 SGHTA, CDR2 FQGTGA. Unmatched junction bases numbered 8, after V lost 8 bases and J lost 5 bases. CDR3: CASQPGQRTGELFF. The CDR3 DNA reads as TGTGCCAGCCAGCCGGGACAGAGGACCGGGGAGCTGTTTTTT.

The chain links TRBV6-6 to TRBJ1-4, with D tentatively TRBD1 (6 bases). V was cut by 8 bases and J by 8 bases, with 21 bases left in between. Germline V gene data show CDR1 as MNHNY and CDR2 as SVGAGI (reference sequence). The CDR3 is 15 residues long. The CDR3 reads CASRKRGTRGEKLFF. The CDR3 nucleotides are TGTGCCAGCCGAAAACGAGGGACAAGAGGGGAAAAACTGTTTTTT.

The V gene is TRBV25-1, the J gene TRBJ1-1, with 8 nucleotides matching TRBD1. Germline lookup yields CDR1 MGHDK and CDR2 SYGVNS. This CDR3 region has 12 residues. Unmatched junction bases numbered 4, after V lost 3 bases and J lost 10 bases. The CDR3 is CASSEDREGAFF. CDR3 in DNA: TGTGCCAGCAGTGAGGACAGGGAGGGAGCTTTCTTT.

To note about this clone: Relative to the germline gene, one junction end is altered; a read error may explain this. The chain joins TRBV5-1 to TRBJ2-7, with TRBD2 matching over 7 bases. The CDR3 runs to 12 residues. Germline assignment: CDR1 SGHRS and CDR2 YFSETQ. CDR3 residues: CASSPYAGERYF. As DNA, the CDR3 is TGCGCCAGCAGCCCCTACGCGGGGGAGCGGTACTTC.

V gene TRBV7-3 combines with J gene TRBJ1-6, with unresolved D. Deletions cut 0 bases from V and 6 bases from J, with 3 bases between. This CDR3 comprises 13 residues. Germline CDR1 SGHTA, CDR2 FQGTGA. This CDR3 reads CASSLTRNSPLHF. The CDR3 region has the DNA TGTGCCAGCAGCTTAACTCGTAATTCACCCCTCCACTTT. The full variable domain, its missing parts supplied by reference TRBV7-3 and TRBJ1-6, is GAGVSQTPSNKVTEKGKYVELRCDPISGHTALYWYRQSLGQGPEFLIYFQGTGAADDSGLPNDRFFAVRPEGSVSTLKIQRTERGDSAVYLCASSLTRNSPLHFGNGTRLTVT.

This clone was detected a few times. This chain connects TRBV7-9 to TRBJ2-1; the D gene is possibly TRBD1 (6 bases). The CDR3 contains 15 residues. Trimming removed 5 bases at V and 3 bases at J, with 14 bases between. In germline, CDR1 is SEHNR, CDR2 FQNEAQ (reference sequence). The CDR3 spells CASSGRDTFYNEQFF. In DNA form, the CDR3 reads TGTGCCAGCAGCGGCCGGGACACGTTCTACAATGAGCAGTTCTTC.

This clone has more than one count but fewer than ten. The chain combines TRBV7-9 with TRBJ2-2; 10 bases align to TRBD1. This CDR3 is built from 15 residues. The V and J ends lost 4 bases and 9 bases, in that order; junction bases with no gene match: 8. Germline V CDR1 and CDR2: SEHNR, FQNEAQ (reference sequence). The CDR3 sequence is CASSSGDRGPRELFF. Here the CDR3 DNA reads TGTGCCAGCAGCTCCGGAGACAGGGGGCCGAGGGAGCTGTTTTTT.

There are a few counts of this clone. This sequence joins TRBV7-2 and TRBJ2-1, with D perhaps matching TRBD2 (5 bases). CDR3 length: 11 amino acids. V dropped 5 bases and J dropped 15 bases, with 14 bases sitting between them. CDR1 and CDR2 (germline): SGHTA, FQGNSA. In DNA form, the CDR3 reads TGTGCCAGCAGCCTACTAGGGTCCCCGTTCTTC. Its translation is CASSLLGSPFF.

A few counts support this clone. The chain is built from TRBV5-4 and TRBJ1-6; D call uncertain. Germline V lookup: CDR1 SGHNT, CDR2 YYREEE (reference sequence). The CDR3 extends over 15 amino acids. Trimming shortened V by 0 bases and J by 7 bases, and 11 bases separated the two germline ends. CDR3 loop: CASSLGEVLNSPLHF. The CDR3 nucleotides are TGTGCCAGCAGCTTGGGAGAGGTTTTGAATTCACCCCTCCACTTT. Filled out from reference TRBV5-4 and TRBJ1-6, the complete variable domain reads ETGVTQSPTHLIKTRGQQVTLRCSSQSGHNTVSWYQQALGQGPQFIFQYYREEENGRGNFPPRFSGLQFPNYSSELNVNALELDDSALYLCASSLGEVLNSPLHFGNGTRLTVT.

V gene TRBV7-3 combines with J gene TRBJ2-7; the match to TRBD2 covers 11 bases. The V and J ends lost 5 bases and 1 base, in that order; junction bases with no gene match: 7. The CDR3 has 16 amino acids. The germline V gene encodes CDR1 SGHTA and CDR2 FQGTGA. Here the CDR3 DNA reads TGTGCCAGCAGCCCATCCGGGACTAGCGGATCCTACGAGCAGTACTTC. Translated, it gives CASSPSGTSGSYEQYF. The full variable domain, in which reference TRBV7-3 and TRBJ2-7 provide the parts outside the CDR3, is GAGVSQTPSNKVTEKGKYVELRCDPISGHTALYWYRQSLGQGPEFLIYFQGTGAADDSGLPNDRFFAVRPEGSVSTLKIQRTERGDSAVYLCASSPSGTSGSYEQYFGPGTRLTVT.

V usage is TRBV7-3 and J usage is TRBJ1-1; no reliable D call. The CDR3 totals 14 residues. V lost 1 base to trimming and J lost 1 base, with 7 bases between them. The germline V gene encodes CDR1 SGHTA and CDR2 FQGTGA. The CDR3 bases are TGTGCCAGCAGCTTAATTCCAGGGAACACTGAAGCTTTCTTT. Protein sequence: CASSLIPGNTEAFF.

The V gene is TRBV19, the J gene TRBJ2-3, with TRBD2 identical over 13 bases. Germline V gene data show CDR1 as LNHDA and CDR2 as SQIVND (reference sequence). This CDR3 region has 17 residues. Unmatched junction bases numbered 10, after V lost 10 bases and J lost 0 bases. CDR3 in amino acids: CATELAGGGISTDTQYF. The CDR3 bases are TGTGCCACCGAACTAGCGGGAGGGGGGATTAGCACAGATACGCAGTATTTT.